This T cell receptor (beta chain) was identified during a study of CD8 T cells in Susac syndrome. The multiple sclerosis controls consisted of treatment-naive patients with relapsing-remitting disease, either stable or active. CDR3 length: 16 residues. V dropped 7 bases and J dropped 0 bases, with 16 bases sitting between them. In germline, CDR1 is SQVTM, CDR2 ANQGSEA. The authors reverse transcribed roughly 0.5 to 1 ug RNA with random hexamers. One entry per CDR3 protein results from TCRdb running MiXCR on the immunoSEQ multiplex PCR reads. The sample includes about 180,000 distinct CDR3 sequences, roughly 95% of them seen just once.

The clonotype was recovered from a human donor with multiple sclerosis. V is TRBV29-1 and J is TRBJ2-6; either TRBD1 or TRBD2 may fit D (5 bases each). Input material: CD4+ T cells from PBMCs. The chain's CDR3 is CSARGRNPSGANVLTF. The CDR3 DNA follows: TGCAGCGCCCGGGGACGGAACCCCTCTGGGGCCAACGTCCTGACTTTC.